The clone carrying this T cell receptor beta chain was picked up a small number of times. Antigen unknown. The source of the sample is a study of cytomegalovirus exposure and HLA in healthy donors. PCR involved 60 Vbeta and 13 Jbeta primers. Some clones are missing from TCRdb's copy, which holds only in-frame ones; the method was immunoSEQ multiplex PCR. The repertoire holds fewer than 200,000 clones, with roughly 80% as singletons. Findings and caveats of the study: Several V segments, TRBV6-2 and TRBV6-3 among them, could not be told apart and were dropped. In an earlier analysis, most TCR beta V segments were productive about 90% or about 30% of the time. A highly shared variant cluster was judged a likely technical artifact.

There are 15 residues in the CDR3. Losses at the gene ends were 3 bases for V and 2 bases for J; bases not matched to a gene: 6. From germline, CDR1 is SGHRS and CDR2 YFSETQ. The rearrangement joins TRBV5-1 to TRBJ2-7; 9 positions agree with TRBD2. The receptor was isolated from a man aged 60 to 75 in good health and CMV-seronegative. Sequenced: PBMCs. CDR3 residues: CASSSFGGGAYEQYF. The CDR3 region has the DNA TGCGCCAGCAGCTCCTTCGGCGGGGGGGCCTACGAGCAGTACTTC.